This TCR beta chain was sequenced in a study of regulatory T cells in long-lasting Graves disease. Study conclusions and caveats: TCR diversity was lower in persistent Graves' patients (versus newly diagnosed ones).

In the case of this clonotype: No antigen is known for it.

CDR3-region Arm-PCR and iRepertoire HTBI primers produced the TCR beta libraries. TCRdb used MiXCR to reprocess the multiplex PCR reads, holding one entry per CDR3 protein. This table holds hundreds of thousands of distinct CDR3 sequences, 15% to 20% found once. Time point meaning: newly diagnosed GD, antithyroid drugs for less than 3 months. PBMCs were the source of the RNA used for TCR sequencing. V was cut by 6 bases and J by 1 base, with 13 bases left in between. Germline CDR1 reads SGDLS; CDR2 reads YYNGEE. The CDR3 runs 14 residues. The sample also formed part of further work on T cells in Graves' hyperthyroidism and ophthalmopathy. From that second work: In the first-round RT-PCR of the TCR CDR3, the HTBI primer set was used.

The sample was peripheral blood mononuclear cells (PBMCs), taken at new diagnosis, from a patient treated with antithyroid drugs. This clonotype originated in a young man with Graves disease. The chain is built from TRBV9 and TRBJ1-2; a possible D gene is TRBD1 (6 bases). The CDR3 here is CASTLGGLNYGYTF. CDR3 nucleotide sequence: TGTGCCAGCACCCTAGGGGGGCTTAACTATGGCTACACCTTC. The whole variable domain, filled in from reference TRBV9 and TRBJ1-2, reads DSGVTQTPKHLITATGQRVTLRCSPRSGDLSVYWYQQSLDQGLQFLIQYYNGEERAKGNILERFSAQQFPDLHSELNLSSLELGDSALYFCASTLGGLNYGYTFGSGTRLTVV.